This TCR beta chain was obtained from a study of blood T cell repertoires in COVID-19. The sample holds one count of this clone. Original processing methods: Amplification from reference gene primers served as the basis for estimated nucleated cell counts. Clones were read by immunoSEQ multiplex PCR, and TCRdb kept only the in-frame ones, dropping some. D and trimming come from the DNA, and the V and J calls and clone size come from that table. The sample has some 260,000 clones, about 70% seen once. The CDR3 is made up of 14 amino acids. The V gene end was trimmed by 2 bases and the J gene end by 5 bases; junction bases not matched to a gene: 3. The germline V gene has CDR1 SEHNR and CDR2 FQNEAQ (reference sequence).

The receptor was isolated from a woman over 75 with acute or convalescent COVID-19. Sequencing was performed on peripheral blood. The chain is built from TRBV7-9 and TRBJ1-2; 9 bases are shared with TRBD1. The chain's CDR3 is CASSLHGTGYGYTF. Here the CDR3 DNA reads TGTGCCAGCAGCTTACACGGGACAGGGTATGGCTACACCTTC.